This T cell receptor beta chain was obtained from a study of blood T cell repertoires in COVID-19. Across the whole study: T cells, B-cell-depleted T cells, or PBMCs supplied cDNA or gDNA.

Sequencing used immunoSEQ multiplex PCR; TCRdb keeps in-frame clones, though not all of them. The sample has approximately 260,000 clones, 75% to 90% seen once. Trimming took 8 bases from V and 4 from J; bases not matched to a gene: 10. The CDR3 has 15 residues. The germline V gene encodes CDR1 MGHDK and CDR2 SYGVNS. The chain joins TRBV25-1 to TRBJ2-2, with TRBD2 identical over 7 bases. This sequence originates from a human donor in a cohort sampled during active COVID-19. The material sequenced was peripheral blood. Here the CDR3 DNA reads TGTGCCAGCCAATCTAGCGGCCGAAGCACCGGGGAGCTGTTTTTT. Amino acids: CASQSSGRSTGELFF. The full variable domain, completed using reference TRBV25-1 and TRBJ2-2, is EADIYQTPRYLVIGTGKKITLECSQTMGHDKMYWYQQDPGMELHLIHYSYGVNSTEKGDLSSESTVSRIRTEHFPLTLESARPSHTSQYLCASQSSGRSTGELFFGEGSRLTVL.